The following is a T cell receptor (beta chain) sequence with its context. Only in-frame clones appear in the TCRdb table, and some are missing; sequencing was by immunoSEQ multiplex PCR. Found here are 220,000 or so clones, around four fifths of them singletons; the top ten hold roughly 5.4%. This sample was taken from a study of cytomegalovirus exposure and HLA in healthy donors. Trimming took 6 bases from V and 4 from J; bases not matched to a gene: 3. Germline lookup yields CDR1 MNHNS and CDR2 SASEGT. The CDR3 runs 15 residues. The rearrangement joins TRBV6-1 to TRBJ2-1; 13 bases match TRBD2. The origin of this receptor is a woman younger than 35 in good health and CMV-seronegative. The sample was PBMCs. The DNA of the CDR3 is TGTGCCAGCAGCAAGGGACTAGCGGGGTACAATGAGCAGTTCTTC. Its translation is CASSKGLAGYNEQFF.